This is a list of T cell receptor beta chains from one sample in a study of early T cells in non-severe SARS-CoV-2 infection. Via MiXCR, TCRdb re-called the 5' RACE reads, giving one row per CDR3 protein. The table lists about 20,000 distinct CDR3 sequences, under 5.5% of them singletons. The sample consisted of whole blood. These receptors were taken from an adult who was a healthcare worker with PCR-confirmed SARS-CoV-2 infection or an uninfected control (not recorded which). CDR3s include the opening cysteine and the closing phenylalanine or tryptophan. A D gene is named only where the DNA matches it firmly. Size is omitted from some rows. Given values are once, few, many or a class for expanded clones.

TRBJ2-1,TRBV7-2,many,TRBD2,TGTGCCAGCAGCTTACTAGCGGGGGTCTACAATGAGCAGTTCTTC,CASSLLAGVYNEQFF
TRBJ1-4,TRBV7-9,NA,TRBD1,TGTGCCAGCAGCGATCCCTATAGGACAGGGGCATCGGAAAAACTGTTTTTT,CASSDPYRTGASEKLFF
TRBJ1-1,TRBV11-2,NA,NA,TGTGCCAGCAGCTTACCGGCCCTGGGCCCCACTGAAGCTTTCTTT,CASSLPALGPTEAFF
TRBJ1-6,TRBV7-8,many,NA,TGTGCCAGCAGCCCAGACAGCTTGGGGGGATCACCCCTCCACTTT,CASSPDSLGGSPLHF
TRBJ1-3,TRBV7-8,many,TRBD1,TGTGCCAGCAGCTCACAGGGGCTTCTGAACTCTGGAAACACCATATATTTT,CASSSQGLLNSGNTIYF
TRBJ2-2,TRBV19,many,NA,TGTGCCAGTAGTATAACGGAATGGAACACCGGGGAGCTGTTTTTT,CASSITEWNTGELFF
TRBJ2-2,TRBV10-2,many,TRBD2,TGCGCCAGCAGATTGCTAGCGGGAGGGGACACCGGGGAGCTGTTTTTT,CASRLLAGGDTGELFF
TRBJ2-7,TRBV20-1,many,TRBD2,TGCAGTGCTAGAGATCTTGCGGGAGGGGACTACGAGCAGTACTTC,CSARDLAGGDYEQYF
TRBJ2-3,TRBV24-1,medium-sized,NA,TGTGCCACCAGTGATTTGGACTTCGGTGGCACAGATACGCAGTATTTT,CATSDLDFGGTDTQYF
TRBJ2-1,TRBV21-1,medium-sized,NA,TGTGCCAGCAGCACGGGCAGGACTAATGAGCAGTTCTTC,CASSTGRTNEQFF
TRBJ2-1,TRBV7-2,NA,NA,TGTGCCAGCAGCTCTCCGTTGATAAATGAGCAGTTCTTC,CASSSPLINEQFF
TRBJ1-2,TRBV7-2,NA,NA,TGTGCCAGCAGCTTTACAGGGCTAACAAACTATGGCTACACCTTC,CASSFTGLTNYGYTF
TRBJ2-5,TRBV19,NA,TRBD2,TGTGCCAGTAGCGAACTAGCGTGGGAGACCCAGTACTTC,CASSELAWETQYF
TRBJ1-3,TRBV7-9,many,NA,TGTGCCAGCAGCGATCTCCTTGGGGGACGTCGCTCTGGAAACACCATATATTTT,CASSDLLGGRRSGNTIYF
TRBJ2-3,TRBV7-9,many,NA,TGTGCCAGCAGCTCGAGGGAGCAGTATTTT,CASSSREQYF
TRBJ1-1,TRBV4-1,many,NA,TGCGCCAGCAGCCAGCCTTTGGTGGACACTGAAGCTTTCTTT,CASSQPLVDTEAFF
TRBJ2-5,TRBV7-6,NA,TRBD1,TGTGCCAGCAGCCCTCGGACAGGGTTGGTCCAAGAGACCCAGTACTTC,CASSPRTGLVQETQYF
TRBJ2-7,TRBV15,few,NA,TGTGCCACCAGCAGAGATTCCGGCCTCGCGGGATACGAGCAGTACTTC,CATSRDSGLAGYEQYF
TRBJ2-3,TRBV2,few,NA,TGTGCCAGCAGTGTTCGGGACGGAAGCACAGATACGCAGTATTTT,CASSVRDGSTDTQYF
TRBJ2-5,TRBV7-8,many,NA,TGTGCCAGCAGCTTACTAGACGCCCAAGAGACCCAGTACTTC,CASSLLDAQETQYF
TRBJ2-3,TRBV7-8,many,NA,TGTGCCAGCAGCTTAGCCACAGATACGCAGTATTTT,CASSLATDTQYF
TRBJ1-6,TRBV20-1,few,NA,TGCAGTGCTAGATCCGGGACGGCCAATTCACCCCTCCACTTT,CSARSGTANSPLHF
TRBJ2-3,TRBV19,many,NA,TGTGCCAGTAGTACGACAGCCCGCACAGATACGCAGTATTTT,CASSTTARTDTQYF
TRBJ2-7,TRBV28,many,NA,TGTGCCAGCGGACCAGCGGACTCCTACGAGCAGTACTTC,CASGPADSYEQYF
TRBJ2-1,TRBV7-9,many,NA,TGTGCCAGCAGCTCCCTTACTAGGACCTACAATGAGCAGTTCTTC,CASSSLTRTYNEQFF
TRBJ2-7,TRBV5-1,many,NA,TGCGCCAGCAGCTTACAGCGTTCCTACGAGCAGTACTTC,CASSLQRSYEQYF
TRBJ1-1,TRBV9,many,TRBD1,TGTGCCAGCAGCGTGTCCGGGACAGGGGTTTGGACTGAAGCTTTCTTT,CASSVSGTGVWTEAFF
TRBJ2-1,TRBV4-1,many,TRBD2,TGCGCCAGCAGCCAAGATAGGCAAGCGGGAGAATACAGGTCTGACTACAATGAGCAGTTCTTC,CASSQDRQAGEYRSDYNEQFF
TRBJ2-3,TRBV27,many,NA,TGTGCCAGCAGACCCACAGGAGGAGATACGCAGTATTTT,CASRPTGGDTQYF
TRBJ2-1,TRBV7-2,few,TRBD2,TGTGCCAGCAGCTCAGGACTAGCGGGGGGCCCGGTGGAGTTCTTC,CASSSGLAGGPVEFF
TRBJ1-5,TRBV27,many,TRBD1,TGTGCCAGCAGCTCTACCGGGACAGGGGTACGTATTGGCCAGCCCCAGCATTTT,CASSSTGTGVRIGQPQHF
TRBJ2-4,TRBV6-5,NA,NA,TGTGCCAGCAGTTACTCGTTTCGTAGAGCCAAAAACATTCAGTACTTC,CASSYSFRRAKNIQYF
TRBJ2-7,TRBV11-2,many,NA,TGTGCCAGCACCCACAGGGAGCTGGGCTCCTACGAGCAGTACTTC,CASTHRELGSYEQYF
TRBJ2-5,TRBV7-2,NA,NA,TGTGCCAGCAGCCCTGCAGGAGGGCAAGAGACCCAGTACTTC,CASSPAGGQETQYF
TRBJ2-1,TRBV10-3,many,NA,TGTGCCATCAGTGAGGCGGTCCGCGAGGAGCAGTTCTTC,CAISEAVREEQFF
TRBJ2-1,TRBV7-9,NA,TRBD2,TGTGCCAGCAGCTTAGGACTAGCTCCCTACAATGAGCAGTTCTTC,CASSLGLAPYNEQFF
TRBJ1-6,TRBV7-8,many,NA,TGTGCCAGCAGCTTTAGGGCCGGGACGGACAATTCACCCCTCCACTTT,CASSFRAGTDNSPLHF
TRBJ1-1,TRBV5-1,medium-sized,TRBD1,TGCGCCAGCAGCAGACAGGGGAGGACTGAAGCTTTCTTT,CASSRQGRTEAFF
TRBJ2-1,TRBV18,many,NA,TGTGCCAGCTCACCACTGCCCCTGTTGGGAAATGAGCAGTTCTTC,CASSPLPLLGNEQFF
TRBJ2-2,TRBV2,many,NA,TGTGCCAGCACAGGGTCAGGGGGGGAGCTGTTTTTT,CASTGSGGELFF
TRBJ1-6,TRBV25-1,few,NA,TGTGCCAGCAGTGCCCTACAGGGCTCTAATTCACCCCTCCACTTT,CASSALQGSNSPLHF